This T cell receptor (beta chain) comes out of a study of identical twins. This clonotype was recorded at least ten times. Its antigen remains unknown. Study-wide results and limits: Not following the same donors, the study drew its conclusions from cross-sectional statistical analysis. Analyses based on zero insertions could be partly confounded by invariant MAIT and iNKT cells.

Trimming cost V 3 bases and J 2 bases, with 12 bases left between them. The CDR3 contains 15 residues. CDR1 and CDR2 from the germline V gene are MDHEN and SYDVKM. TCRdb re-called the 5' RACE reads through MiXCR, storing one row per CDR3 protein. The sample consists of 500,000 to 700,000 distinct CDR3 sequences, about 7% of them appearing once. The same data also contributed to another study, on yellow fever vaccine responses in identical twins.

The sequenced sample consisted of PBMCs. This sequence joins TRBV28 and TRBJ2-3; D unclear. The sequence was collected from a woman aged 18-29 years in good health. The CDR3 bases are TGTGCCAGCAGTTTGGGATCCTTACTCACAGATACGCAGTATTTT. Translating it yields CASSLGSLLTDTQYF.